This passage covers 3 T cell receptor beta chains from one sample sequenced in a study of cytomegalovirus exposure and HLA in healthy donors. The repertoire was sequenced with immunoSEQ multiplex PCR; TCRdb's copy has only in-frame clones and lacks some. The table shows roughly 310,000 clones, with approximately 86% occurring only once. Sequencing used PBMCs. Every receptor here comes from a man between 25 and 39 years old in good health and CMV-seronegative.

Only one count was recorded for this clone. The chain has TRBV5-6 and TRBJ2-5; TRBD2 matches 9 bases. Germline V gene data show CDR1 as SGHDT and CDR2 as YYEEEE. V dropped 3 bases and J dropped 4; count of bases not matched to a gene: 10. The CDR3 runs to 16 residues. The CDR3 protein is CASSSPGTSLSETQYF. In nucleotides, the CDR3 is TGTGCCAGCAGCTCCCCCGGGACTAGCCTGTCAGAGACCCAGTACTTC.

This clone was detected a few times. The rearrangement joins TRBV2 to TRBJ1-5, with D uncertain. The CDR3 is 15 amino acids. CDR1 and CDR2 (germline): SNHLY, FYNNEI. The V gene lost 3 bases and the J gene lost 2 bases, with 11 bases spanning the gap. The CDR3 sequence is CASSDPGLGNQPQHF. The CDR3 nucleotides are TGTGCCAGCAGTGATCCGGGGTTGGGCAATCAGCCCCAGCATTTT.

The chain employs TRBV5-4 and TRBJ1-2; 9 bases map to TRBD1. Germline CDR1 SGHNT, CDR2 YYREEE (reference sequence). V lost 3 bases and J lost 6; bases outside the gene matches: 6. The CDR3 length is 14 residues. CDR3 amino acids: CASSSPTGGHGYTF. The CDR3 nucleotides are TGTGCCAGCAGCTCTCCGACAGGGGGTCATGGCTACACCTTC.